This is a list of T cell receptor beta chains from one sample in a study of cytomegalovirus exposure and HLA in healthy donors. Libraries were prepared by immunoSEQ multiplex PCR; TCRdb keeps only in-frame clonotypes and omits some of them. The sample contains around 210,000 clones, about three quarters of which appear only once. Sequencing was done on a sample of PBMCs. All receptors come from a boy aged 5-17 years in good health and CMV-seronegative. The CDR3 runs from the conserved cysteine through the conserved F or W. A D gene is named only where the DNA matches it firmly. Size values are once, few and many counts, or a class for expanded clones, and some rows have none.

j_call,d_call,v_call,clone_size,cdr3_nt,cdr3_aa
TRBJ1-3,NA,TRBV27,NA,TGTGCCAGCAGTCTTCGTCTGCAGACAACTGGAAACACCATATATTTT,CASSLRLQTTGNTIYF
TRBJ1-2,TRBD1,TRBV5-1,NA,TGCGCCAGCAGCAAACGTAACAGGGGCGATGATGGCTACACCTTC,CASSKRNRGDDGYTF
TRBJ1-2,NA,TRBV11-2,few,TGTGCCAGCAGCTTAGTACGGCAGACTAACCCCTCCTATGGCTACACCTTC,CASSLVRQTNPSYGYTF
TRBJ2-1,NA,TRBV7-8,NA,TGTGCCAGCAGCTTAGCCCCTCGTAGTGAGCAGTTCTTC,CASSLAPRSEQFF
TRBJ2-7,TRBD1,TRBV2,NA,TGTGCCAGCGGGGGACAGAGTCACGAGCAGTACTTC,CASGGQSHEQYF
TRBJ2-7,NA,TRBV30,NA,TGTGCCTGGAGTCCCCCCCCCGAGACTTACGAGCAGTACTTC,CAWSPPPETYEQYF
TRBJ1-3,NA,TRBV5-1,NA,TGCGCCAGCAGCTTGGGGGGACTCTTAGCTGGAAACACCATATATTTT,CASSLGGLLAGNTIYF
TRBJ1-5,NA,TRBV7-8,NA,TGTGCCAGCAGCTTAGGGGGACAAGGACCGAATCAGCCCCAGCATTTT,CASSLGGQGPNQPQHF
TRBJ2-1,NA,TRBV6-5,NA,TGTGCCAGCAGTTACTCGAGCTCCGGGGAGGAGCAGTTCTTC,CASSYSSSGEEQFF
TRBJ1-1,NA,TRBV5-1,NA,TGCGCCAGCAGCTTGGCCGCAGGGATGAACACTGAAGCTTTCTTT,CASSLAAGMNTEAFF
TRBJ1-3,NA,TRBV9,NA,TGTGCCAGCAGCGCCAGGGGTTTCACTGGAAACACCATATATTTT,CASSARGFTGNTIYF
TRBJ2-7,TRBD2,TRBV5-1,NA,TGCGCCAGCAGCGGAGTTACTAGCGGGAGCCGCTCCTACGAGCAGTACTTC,CASSGVTSGSRSYEQYF
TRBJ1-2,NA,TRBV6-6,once,TGTGCCAGCAGTTTAGAGGCTGGCGGCTACACCTTC,CASSLEAGGYTF
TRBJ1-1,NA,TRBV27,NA,TGTGCCATTGCGGACGGGAGGAACACTGAAGCTTTCTTT,CAIADGRNTEAFF
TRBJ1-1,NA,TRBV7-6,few,TGTGCCAGCAGCTTACTAGGGTTGGAGGTGGGCAACATGAACACTGAAGCTTTCTTT,CASSLLGLEVGNMNTEAFF
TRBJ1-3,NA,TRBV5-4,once,TGTGCCAGCAGCCGCCAGGGGAGCTCTGGAAACACCATATATTTT,CASSRQGSSGNTIYF